Sequencing of this T cell receptor (beta chain) was carried out in a study of blood T cells in healthy people across ages. A sample-barcoded 5' primer and a J-beta primer mix were used in a second PCR of roughly 6 to 11 cycles. TCRdb independently ran MiXCR on the 5' RACE reads; one entry per CDR3 protein. The sample shows some 700,000 distinct CDR3 sequences, around a fifth of them seen only once. Germline lookup yields CDR1 MDHEN and CDR2 SYDVKM. The CDR3 is 13 amino acids. Deletions cut 9 bases from V and 0 bases from J, with 9 bases between. The chain uses TRBV28 and TRBJ1-3; D call uncertain. This receptor was identified in a man between 70 and 80 years old in good health. The sequenced sample was blood. CDR3 region: CASQDNSGNTIYF. Written as DNA, the CDR3 is TGTGCCAGTCAGGATAACTCTGGAAACACCATATATTTT.